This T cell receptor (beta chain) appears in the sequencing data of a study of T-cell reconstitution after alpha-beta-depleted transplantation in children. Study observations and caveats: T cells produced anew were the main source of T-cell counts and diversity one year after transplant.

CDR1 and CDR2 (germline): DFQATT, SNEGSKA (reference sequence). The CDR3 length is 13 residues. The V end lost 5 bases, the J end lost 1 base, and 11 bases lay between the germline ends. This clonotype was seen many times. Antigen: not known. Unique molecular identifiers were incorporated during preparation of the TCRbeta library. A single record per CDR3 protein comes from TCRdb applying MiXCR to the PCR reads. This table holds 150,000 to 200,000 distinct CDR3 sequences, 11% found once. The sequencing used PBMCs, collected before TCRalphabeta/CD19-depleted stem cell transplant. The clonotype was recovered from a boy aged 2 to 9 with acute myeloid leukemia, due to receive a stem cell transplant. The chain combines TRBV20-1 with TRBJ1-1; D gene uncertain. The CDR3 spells CSARLTTNTEAFF. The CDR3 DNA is TGCAGTGCTCGGCTAACGACGAACACTGAAGCTTTCTTT.